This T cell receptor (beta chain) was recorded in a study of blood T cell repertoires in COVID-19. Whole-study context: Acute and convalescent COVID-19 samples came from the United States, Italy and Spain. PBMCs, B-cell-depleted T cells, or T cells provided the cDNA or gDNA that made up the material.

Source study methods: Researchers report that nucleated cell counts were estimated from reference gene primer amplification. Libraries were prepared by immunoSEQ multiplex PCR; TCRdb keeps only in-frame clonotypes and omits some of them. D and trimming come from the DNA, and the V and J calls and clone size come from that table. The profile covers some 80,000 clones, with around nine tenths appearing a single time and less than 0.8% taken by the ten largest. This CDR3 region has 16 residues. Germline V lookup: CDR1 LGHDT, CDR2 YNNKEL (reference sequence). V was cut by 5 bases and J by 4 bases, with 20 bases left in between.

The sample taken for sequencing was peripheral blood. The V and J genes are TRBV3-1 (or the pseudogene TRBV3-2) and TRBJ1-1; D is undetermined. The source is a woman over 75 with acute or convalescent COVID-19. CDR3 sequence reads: CASSASATAGRTEAFF. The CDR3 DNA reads TGTGCCAGCAGCGCTAGTGCGACCGCGGGCCGCACTGAAGCTTTCTTT.